A selection of T cell receptor beta chains follows, all from one sample in a study of cytomegalovirus exposure and HLA in healthy donors. Data came from immunoSEQ multiplex PCR; TCRdb stores just in-frame clones and leaves some out. The table has around 120,000 clones, around 78% seen once. Specimen: PBMCs. The receptors were gathered from a woman aged 45-60 years in good health and CMV-seronegative. CDR3s include the opening cysteine and the closing phenylalanine or tryptophan. The D gene is left open where the match is weak. Expanded clones get a size class; other rows say once, few or many, or leave the size out.

V	length	J	D	size	DNA	CDR3
TRBV15	19	TRBJ1-1	NA	NA	TGTGCCACCAGCAGATCCCTCCAGGTGATTATTAGCGGGGACACTGAAGCTTTCTTT	CATSRSLQVIISGDTEAFF
TRBV5-4	15	TRBJ2-2	TRBD2	NA	TGTGCCAGCAGCTTGAGCGGGAGAAGGACCGGGGAGCTGTTTTTT	CASSLSGRRTGELFF
TRBV19	13	TRBJ1-5	NA	NA	TGTGCCAGTAGTGACTTGGGCAATCAGCCCCAGCATTTT	CASSDLGNQPQHF
TRBV4-1	15	TRBJ2-5	NA	NA	TGCGCCAGCAGCCAAGATGAGGGAGGACCGGGAGCCCAGTACTTC	CASSQDEGGPGAQYF
TRBV6-5	15	TRBJ1-5	NA	few	TGTGCCAGCTCCCCCACAGGGATCTCATATCAGCCCCAGCATTTT	CASSPTGISYQPQHF
TRBV7-9	18	TRBJ2-1	TRBD2	NA	TGTGCCAGCAGCTTAGGTCCCGCACTAGCGGGTAGAAGGAATGAGCAGTTCTTC	CASSLGPALAGRRNEQFF
TRBV7-2	15	TRBJ1-4	NA	NA	TGTGCCAGCAGCCTTTACACCCCAACTAATGAAAAACTGTTTTTT	CASSLYTPTNEKLFF
TRBV7-9	16	TRBJ1-5	TRBD1	NA	TGTGCCAGCAGCCCGGGACAGTCGAATAGCAATCAGCCCCAGCATTTT	CASSPGQSNSNQPQHF
TRBV5-1	14	TRBJ2-5	TRBD2	NA	TGCGCCAGCAGCATTGGACTAGCGGGAGAGACCCAGTACTTC	CASSIGLAGETQYF
TRBV27	15	TRBJ2-2	NA	once	TGTGCCAGCAGTTTTGACAGAAAAAACACCGGGGAGCTGTTTTTT	CASSFDRKNTGELFF
TRBV19	13	TRBJ1-6	NA	few	TGTGCCAGTATGGCAGTTCCGAATTCACCCCTCCACTTT	CASMAVPNSPLHF
TRBV9	15	TRBJ1-4	NA	few	TGTGCCAGCAGCGACAAAGGAGGCACTAATGAAAAACTGTTTTTT	CASSDKGGTNEKLFF
TRBV5-4	14	TRBJ2-3	NA	NA	TGTGCCAGCAGCCGAAAACCCGACGGGGATACGCAGTATTTT	CASSRKPDGDTQYF
TRBV14	15	TRBJ1-2	NA	NA	TGTGCCAGCAGCCAAGATAGTCAGGAAATCTATGGCTACACCTTC	CASSQDSQEIYGYTF
TRBV4-2	17	TRBJ2-5	TRBD2	NA	TGTGCCAGCAGCCAAGATGTGGGGCTAGCGGCCCAAGAGACCCAGTACTTC	CASSQDVGLAAQETQYF
TRBV5-1	15	TRBJ1-5	NA	NA	TGCGCCAGCAGCCCCGACGGGAACGTCCTTCAGCCCCAGCATTTT	CASSPDGNVLQPQHF
TRBV5-6	12	TRBJ2-7	TRBD2	NA	TGTGCCAGCAGCTTGGACGGGGGGGAGCAGTACTTC	CASSLDGGEQYF
TRBV30	13	TRBJ2-7	NA	NA	TGTGCCTCAGGGTCAGGGGTTGCGGATGAGCAGTACTTC	CASGSGVADEQYF
TRBV4-3	13	TRBJ2-2	NA	NA	TGCGCCAGCAGCCAGTGGCAGGCCGGGGAGCTGTTTTTT	CASSQWQAGELFF
TRBV7-6	17	TRBJ2-2	NA	NA	TGTGCCAGCAGCCCACTTACCGGGACTCCGAACACCGGGGAGCTGTTTTTT	CASSPLTGTPNTGELFF
TRBV28	14	TRBJ1-2	TRBD1	NA	TGTGCCAGCAGTTTCTTGTCAGGGGGCTATGGCTACACCTTC	CASSFLSGGYGYTF
TRBV25-1	15	TRBJ1-4	NA	NA	TGTGCCAGCAGGGCAATACAGGGTGTAAATGAAAAACTGTTTTTT	CASRAIQGVNEKLFF
TRBV5-1	15	TRBJ2-2	NA	NA	TGCGCCAGCAGCTTGGTCCCCCCTAGCACCGGGGAGCTGTTTTTT	CASSLVPPSTGELFF
TRBV28	13	TRBJ2-2	NA	NA	TGTGCCAGCAGGACTAGTGGCCCCGGGGAGCTGTTTTTT	CASRTSGPGELFF
TRBV9	15	TRBJ2-7	TRBD1	NA	TGTGCCAGCAGCGCCGGACAGGGAACCATGTACGAGCAGTACTTC	CASSAGQGTMYEQYF
TRBV7-9	14	TRBJ2-7	TRBD2	NA	TGTGCCAGCAGCTTAGCTTTGGGGGGGGACGAGCAGTACTTC	CASSLALGGDEQYF
TRBV7-8	19	TRBJ2-2	NA	once	TGTGCCAGCAGCTTAGCAGCAGGGAATTCTAAGGGCTACACCGGGGAGCTGTTTTTT	CASSLAAGNSKGYTGELFF
TRBV5-1	14	TRBJ1-4	NA	NA	TGCGCCAGCAGCTTGGACGGGGTTGGTGAAAAACTGTTTTTT	CASSLDGVGEKLFF
TRBV6-1	14	TRBJ1-2	NA	few	TGTGCCAGCAGTGAATCCGGGGGGCGTTATGGCTACACCTTC	CASSESGGRYGYTF
TRBV30	16	TRBJ2-7	NA	once	TGTGCCTGGAGTGTTGCCAGGGTGCGCCCCTCCTACGAGCAGTACTTC	CAWSVARVRPSYEQYF
TRBV5-5	15	TRBJ1-5	TRBD1	NA	TGTGCCAGCAGCTGGACAGGGGCCCTCAATCAGCCCCAGCATTTT	CASSWTGALNQPQHF
TRBV4-1	17	TRBJ2-7	TRBD2	NA	TGCGCCAGCAGCCAATCCGATCCGGGACTAGCGATAGGCGAGCAGTACTTC	CASSQSDPGLAIGEQYF
TRBV7-9	16	TRBJ1-1	NA	NA	TGTTCCAGCAGCCCGGTCGGGTCTCGGATGAACACTGAAGCTTTCTTT	CSSSPVGSRMNTEAFF
TRBV7-9	18	TRBJ2-1	TRBD2	once	TGTGCCAGCAGCTTTATTCAGGGCACTAGCGGCTCCTACAATGAGCAGTTCTTC	CASSFIQGTSGSYNEQFF
TRBV6-5	14	TRBJ1-2	TRBD1	once	TGTGCCACCAATCGACAGGGAGGCAACTATGGCTACACCTTC	CATNRQGGNYGYTF
TRBV4-3	16	TRBJ2-1	TRBD2	NA	TGCGCCAGCAGCCAAGTAGCGGCTAGCGGGAGGGTAGAGCAGTTCTTC	CASSQVAASGRVEQFF
TRBV9	13	TRBJ2-7	NA	NA	TGTGCCAGCAGCGCTCGGGACAAATACGAGCAGTACTTC	CASSARDKYEQYF
TRBV5-1	14	TRBJ2-7	TRBD2	NA	TGCGCCAGCAGCCCTACTAGCGCCACATACGAGCAGTACTTC	CASSPTSATYEQYF
TRBV29-1	16	TRBJ2-1	TRBD2	NA	TGCAGCGTTGAAGGTAGCGGGAGGGGGTCCTACAATGAGCAGTTCTTC	CSVEGSGRGSYNEQFF
TRBV27	14	TRBJ1-4	NA	NA	TGTGCCAGCAGCTCCTGGGCCAGAGATGAAAAACTGTTTTTT	CASSSWARDEKLFF
TRBV7-8	16	TRBJ1-3	TRBD1	NA	TGTGCCAGCAGCTACGGACAGGGGGCTGTAGGAAACACCATATATTTT	CASSYGQGAVGNTIYF
TRBV6-6	15	TRBJ1-5	TRBD1	NA	TGTGCCAGCAGTCTGGGACAGGGAAGCAATCAGCCCCAGCATTTT	CASSLGQGSNQPQHF
TRBV9	15	TRBJ2-5	TRBD1	NA	TGTGCCAGCAGCCACGGACAGGGGAGGAGGGAGACCCAGTACTTC	CASSHGQGRRETQYF
TRBV15	15	TRBJ2-7	NA	NA	TGTGCCACCAGCAGAGATAGAGGGGGAGGGCCAAAGCAGTACTTC	CATSRDRGGGPKQYF
TRBV6-1	16	TRBJ1-2	TRBD1	NA	TGTGCCAGCAGTGTAACTCTCAGGGGGCAAAACTATGGCTACACCTTC	CASSVTLRGQNYGYTF